This T cell receptor beta chain was retrieved from a study of T-cell memory formation after mild COVID-19. Study at large: TCR clusters showed largely donor specificity.

Comments on this clonotype: Its matching antigen is unknown.

Study conclusions and caveats: Cross-reactive memory appears to have joined, as suggested by some responding clones showing up in pre-infection memory. Second-wave clones with a day 37 peak had unconfirmed SARS-CoV-2 specificity. Contracting CD4+ clones lay largely in CM and EM, with CD8+ ones residing in EMRA.

TCRdb re-called the 5' RACE reads through MiXCR, storing one row per CDR3 protein. Among roughly 600,000 distinct CDR3 sequences listed, more than 15% were seen once. The CDR3 loop spans 14 amino acids. The V gene lost 2 bases and the J gene lost 7 bases, with 12 bases spanning the gap. Per the germline V gene, CDR1 is MNHEY and CDR2 is SVGEGT. Sequenced sample: PBMCs or a T cell subset sorted from them (not recorded which). The chain combines TRBV6-2 or TRBV6-3 with TRBJ1-5; possible D gene TRBD1, 5 bases. The source is an adult woman who had mild COVID-19 (a few samples of this study predate the infection). Cell type and time point are not known. The CDR3 nucleotides read TGTGCCAGCAGTTACGTGGGGGTAGGACAGCCCCAGCATTTT. As protein: CASSYVGVGQPQHF.